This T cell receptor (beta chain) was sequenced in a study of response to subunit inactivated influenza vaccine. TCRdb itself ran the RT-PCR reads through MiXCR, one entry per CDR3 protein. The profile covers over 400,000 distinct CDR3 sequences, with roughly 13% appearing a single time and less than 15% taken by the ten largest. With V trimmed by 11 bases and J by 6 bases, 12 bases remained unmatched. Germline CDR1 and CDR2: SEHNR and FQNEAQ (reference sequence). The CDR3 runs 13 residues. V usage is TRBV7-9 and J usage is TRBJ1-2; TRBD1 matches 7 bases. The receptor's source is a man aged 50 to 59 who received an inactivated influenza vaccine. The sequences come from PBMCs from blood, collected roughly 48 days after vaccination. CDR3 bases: TGTGCCGGCTCGAAGACAGGGCAAAATGGCTACACCTTC. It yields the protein CAGSKTGQNGYTF.